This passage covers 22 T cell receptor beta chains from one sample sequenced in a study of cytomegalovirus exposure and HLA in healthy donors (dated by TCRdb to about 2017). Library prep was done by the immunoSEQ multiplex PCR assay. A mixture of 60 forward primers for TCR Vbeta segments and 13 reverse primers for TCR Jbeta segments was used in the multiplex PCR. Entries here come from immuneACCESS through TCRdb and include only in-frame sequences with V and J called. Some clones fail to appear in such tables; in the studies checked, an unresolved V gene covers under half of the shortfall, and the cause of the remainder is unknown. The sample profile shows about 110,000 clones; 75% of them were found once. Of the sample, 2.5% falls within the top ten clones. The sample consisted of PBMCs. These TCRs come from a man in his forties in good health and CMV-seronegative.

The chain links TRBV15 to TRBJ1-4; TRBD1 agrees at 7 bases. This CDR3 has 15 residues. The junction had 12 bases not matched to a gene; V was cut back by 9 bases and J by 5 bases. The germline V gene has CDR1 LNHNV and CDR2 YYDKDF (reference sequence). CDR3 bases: TGTGCCACAAACAGGGGTCCCGGGTGGAATGAAAAACTGTTTTTT. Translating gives CATNRGPGWNEKLFF.

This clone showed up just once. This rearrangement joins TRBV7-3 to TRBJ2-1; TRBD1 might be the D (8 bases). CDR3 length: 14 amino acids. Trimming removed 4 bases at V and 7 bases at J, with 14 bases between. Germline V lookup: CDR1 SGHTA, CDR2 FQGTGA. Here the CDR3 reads CASSSGQGGNEQFF. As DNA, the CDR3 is TGTGCCAGCAGCTCCGGACAGGGAGGGAATGAGCAGTTCTTC.

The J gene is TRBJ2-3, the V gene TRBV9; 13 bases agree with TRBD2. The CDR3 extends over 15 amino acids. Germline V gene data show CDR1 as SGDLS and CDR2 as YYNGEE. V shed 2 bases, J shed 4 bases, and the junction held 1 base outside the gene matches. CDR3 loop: CASSVTSGGADTQYF. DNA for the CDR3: TGTGCCAGCAGCGTCACTAGCGGGGGGGCAGATACGCAGTATTTT.

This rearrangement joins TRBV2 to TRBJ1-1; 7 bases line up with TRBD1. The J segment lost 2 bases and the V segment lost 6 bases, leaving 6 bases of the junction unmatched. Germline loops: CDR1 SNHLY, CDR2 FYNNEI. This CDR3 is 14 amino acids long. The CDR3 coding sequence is TGTGCCAGCAGGCTCCGGGACAGAAACACTGAAGCTTTCTTT. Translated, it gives CASRLRDRNTEAFF.

The CDR3 sequence: CASSRVLGAYEQYF. The CDR3 DNA is TGCGCCAGCAGCCGGGTCCTTGGGGCTTACGAGCAGTACTTC. The chain has TRBV4-1 and TRBJ2-5; D is possibly TRBD1 (5 bases). The DNA end lines up better with TRBJ2-7; the J call may be wrong. Germline CDR1 reads MGHRA; CDR2 reads YSYEKL. This CDR3 is built from 14 residues.

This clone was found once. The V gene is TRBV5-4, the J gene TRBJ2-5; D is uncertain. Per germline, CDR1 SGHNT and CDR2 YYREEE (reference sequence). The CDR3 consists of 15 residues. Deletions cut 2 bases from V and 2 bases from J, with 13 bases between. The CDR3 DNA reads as TGTGCCAGCAGCTTCGGCACTTTGAGGCAAGAGACCCAGTACTTC. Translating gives CASSFGTLRQETQYF. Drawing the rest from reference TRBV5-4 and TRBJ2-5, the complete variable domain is ETGVTQSPTHLIKTRGQQVTLRCSSQSGHNTVSWYQQALGQGPQFIFQYYREEENGRGNFPPRFSGLQFPNYSSELNVNALELDDSALYLCASSFGTLRQETQYFGPGTRLLVL.

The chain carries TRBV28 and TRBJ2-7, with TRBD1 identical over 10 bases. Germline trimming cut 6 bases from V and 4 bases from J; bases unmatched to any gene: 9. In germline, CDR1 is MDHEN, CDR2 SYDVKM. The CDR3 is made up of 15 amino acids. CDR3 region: CASSSPGTGEYEQYF. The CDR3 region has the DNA TGTGCCAGCAGCAGCCCCGGGACAGGGGAATACGAGCAGTACTTC.

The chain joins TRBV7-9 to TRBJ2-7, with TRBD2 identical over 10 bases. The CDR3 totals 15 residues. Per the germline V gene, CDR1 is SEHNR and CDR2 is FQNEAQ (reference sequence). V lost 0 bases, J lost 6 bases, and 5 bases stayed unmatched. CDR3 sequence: CASSLALAGVLEQYF. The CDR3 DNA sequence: TGTGCCAGCAGCTTAGCCCTAGCGGGGGTGCTCGAGCAGTACTTC.

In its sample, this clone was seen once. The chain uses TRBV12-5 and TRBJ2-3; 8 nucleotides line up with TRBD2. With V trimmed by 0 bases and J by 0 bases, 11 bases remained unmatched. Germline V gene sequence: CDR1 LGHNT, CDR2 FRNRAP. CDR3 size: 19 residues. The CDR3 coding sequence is TGTGCTAGTGGTTTGGTACGGTTATCGCGGGGGGTCAGCACAGATACGCAGTATTTT. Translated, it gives CASGLVRLSRGVSTDTQYF.

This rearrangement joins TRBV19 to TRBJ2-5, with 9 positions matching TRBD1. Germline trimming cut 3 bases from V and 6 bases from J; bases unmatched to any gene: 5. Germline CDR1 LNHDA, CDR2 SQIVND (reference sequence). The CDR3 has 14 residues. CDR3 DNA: TGTGCCAGTAGTATGACGACAGGGGGAAAGACCCAGTACTTC. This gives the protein CASSMTTGGKTQYF. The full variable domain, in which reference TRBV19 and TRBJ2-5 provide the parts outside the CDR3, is DGGITQSPKYLFRKEGQNVTLSCEQNLNHDAMYWYRQDPGQGLRLIYYSQIVNDFQKGDIAEGYSVSREKKESFPLTVTSAQKNPTAFYLCASSMTTGGKTQYFGPGTRLLVL.

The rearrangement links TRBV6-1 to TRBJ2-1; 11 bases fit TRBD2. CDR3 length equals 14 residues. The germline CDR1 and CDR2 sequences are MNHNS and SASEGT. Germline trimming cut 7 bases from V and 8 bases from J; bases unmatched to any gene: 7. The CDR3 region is CASKLAGGEYEQFF. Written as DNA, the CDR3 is TGTGCCAGCAAATTAGCGGGGGGGGAGTATGAGCAGTTCTTC.

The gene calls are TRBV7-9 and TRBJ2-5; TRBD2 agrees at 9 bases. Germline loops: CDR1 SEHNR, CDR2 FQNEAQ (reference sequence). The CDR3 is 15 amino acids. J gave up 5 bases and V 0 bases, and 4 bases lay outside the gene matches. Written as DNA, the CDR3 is TGTGCCAGCAGCTTAGCTCTAGCGGGGAGCGAGACCCAGTACTTC. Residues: CASSLALAGSETQYF.

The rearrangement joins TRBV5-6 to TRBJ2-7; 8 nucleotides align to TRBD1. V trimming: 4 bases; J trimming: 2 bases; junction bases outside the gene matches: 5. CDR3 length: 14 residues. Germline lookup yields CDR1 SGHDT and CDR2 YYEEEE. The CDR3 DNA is TGTGCCAGCAGCCAAGGGACAGGAGCCTACGAGCAGTACTTC. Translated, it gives CASSQGTGAYEQYF.

In DNA, the CDR3 is TGTGCCAGCAGCTTGTTACAGGGGAACGAGCAGTACTTC. As protein: CASSLLQGNEQYF. The chain recombines TRBV5-5 with TRBJ2-7, with 7 bases that match TRBD1. The CDR3 spans 13 residues. The germline CDR1 and CDR2 sequences are SGHKS and YYEKEE (reference sequence). With 1 base clipped from V and 5 bases from J, the junction kept 3 bases outside the gene matches.

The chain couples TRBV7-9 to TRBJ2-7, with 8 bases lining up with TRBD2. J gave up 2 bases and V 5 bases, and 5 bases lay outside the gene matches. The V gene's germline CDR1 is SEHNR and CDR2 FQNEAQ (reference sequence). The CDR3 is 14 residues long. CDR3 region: CASSDSGATYEQYF. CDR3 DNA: TGTGCCAGCAGCGATAGCGGGGCGACCTACGAGCAGTACTTC.

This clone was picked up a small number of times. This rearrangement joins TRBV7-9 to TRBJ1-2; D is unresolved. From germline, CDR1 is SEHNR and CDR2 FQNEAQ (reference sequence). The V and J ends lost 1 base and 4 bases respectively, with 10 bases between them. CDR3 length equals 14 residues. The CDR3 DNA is TGTGCCAGCAGCTTAGAAGTCTTCAGCTATGGCTACACCTTC. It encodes CASSLEVFSYGYTF.

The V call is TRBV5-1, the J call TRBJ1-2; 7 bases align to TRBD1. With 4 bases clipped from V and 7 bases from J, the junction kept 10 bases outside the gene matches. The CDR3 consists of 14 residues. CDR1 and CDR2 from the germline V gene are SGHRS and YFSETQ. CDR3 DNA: TGCGCCAGCAGCCCGGACAGGCATGAACCTGGCTACACCTTC. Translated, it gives CASSPDRHEPGYTF.

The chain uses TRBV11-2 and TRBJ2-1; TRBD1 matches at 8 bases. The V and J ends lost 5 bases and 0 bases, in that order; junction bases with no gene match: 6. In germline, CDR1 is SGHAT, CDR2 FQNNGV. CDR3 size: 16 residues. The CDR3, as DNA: TGTGCCAGCAGCCCGCGGACAGGGAGCTCCTACAATGAGCAGTTCTTC. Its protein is CASSPRTGSSYNEQFF.

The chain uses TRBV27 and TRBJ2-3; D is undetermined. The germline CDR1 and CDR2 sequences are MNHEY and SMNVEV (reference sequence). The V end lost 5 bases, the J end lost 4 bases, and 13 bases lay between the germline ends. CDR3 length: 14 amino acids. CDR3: CASSGLENADTQYF. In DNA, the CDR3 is TGTGCCAGCAGTGGTTTAGAAAATGCAGATACGCAGTATTTT.

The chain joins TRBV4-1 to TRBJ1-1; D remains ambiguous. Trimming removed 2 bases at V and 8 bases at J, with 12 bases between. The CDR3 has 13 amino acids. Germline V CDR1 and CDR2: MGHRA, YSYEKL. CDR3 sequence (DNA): TGCGCCAGCAGCCAAAGTTGGGCAGGAGAAGCTTTCTTT. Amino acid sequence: CASSQSWAGEAFF.

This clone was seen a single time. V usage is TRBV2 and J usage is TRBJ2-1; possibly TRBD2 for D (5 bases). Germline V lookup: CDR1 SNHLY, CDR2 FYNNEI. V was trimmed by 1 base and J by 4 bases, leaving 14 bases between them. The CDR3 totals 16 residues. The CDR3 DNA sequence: TGTGCCAGCAGTGAAGTTCCCCGGACTGTATACAATGAGCAGTTCTTC. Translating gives CASSEVPRTVYNEQFF. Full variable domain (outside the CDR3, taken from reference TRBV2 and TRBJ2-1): EPEVTQTPSHQVTQMGQEVILRCVPISNHLYFYWYRQILGQKVEFLVSFYNNEISEKSEIFDDQFSVERPDGSNFTLKIRSTKLEDSAMYFCASSEVPRTVYNEQFFGPGTRLTVL.

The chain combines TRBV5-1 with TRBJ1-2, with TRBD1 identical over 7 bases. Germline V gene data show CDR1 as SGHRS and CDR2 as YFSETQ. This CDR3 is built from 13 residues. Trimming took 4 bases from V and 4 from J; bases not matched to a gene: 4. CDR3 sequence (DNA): TGCGCCAGCAGCACGGGACAGAGCTATGGCTACACCTTC. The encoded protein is CASSTGQSYGYTF. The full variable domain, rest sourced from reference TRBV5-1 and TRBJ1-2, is KAGVTQTPRYLIKTRGQQVTLSCSPISGHRSVSWYQQTPGQGLQFLFEYFSETQRNKGNFPGRFSGRQFSNSRSEMNVSTLELGDSALYLCASSTGQSYGYTFGSGTRLTVV.